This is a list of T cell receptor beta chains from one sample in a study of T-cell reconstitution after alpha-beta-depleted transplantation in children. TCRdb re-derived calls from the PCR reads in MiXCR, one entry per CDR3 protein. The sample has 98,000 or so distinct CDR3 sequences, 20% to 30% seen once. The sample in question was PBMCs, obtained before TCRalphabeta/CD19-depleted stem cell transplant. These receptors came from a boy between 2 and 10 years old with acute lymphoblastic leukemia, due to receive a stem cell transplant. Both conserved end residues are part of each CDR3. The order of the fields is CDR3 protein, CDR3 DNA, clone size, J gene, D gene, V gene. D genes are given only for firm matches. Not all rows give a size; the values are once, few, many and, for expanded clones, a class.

CASSQRTGELFF TGTGCCAGCAGCCAACGAACCGGGGAGCTGTTTTTT - TRBJ2-2 - TRBV3-1
CASSLEFTEAFF TGTGCCAGCAGCTTAGAATTCACTGAAGCTTTCTTT many TRBJ1-1 - TRBV5-5
CSARWVEQYF TGCAGTGCTAGATGGGTCGAGCAGTACTTC few TRBJ2-7 - TRBV20-1
CASSQELAGMDEQYF TGCGCCAGCAGCCAAGAACTAGCGGGAATGGACGAGCAGTACTTC many TRBJ2-7 TRBD2 TRBV4-3
CASSIKANEQFF TGCGCCAGCAGCATCAAGGCCAATGAGCAGTTCTTC once TRBJ2-1 - TRBV5-1
CASSLGSSRNSGELFF TGCGCCAGCAGCTTGGGTAGTAGTCGGAATTCCGGGGAGCTGTTTTTT once TRBJ2-2 - TRBV5-1
CASSTLITEQFF TGTGCCAGCAGCACCCTCATTACTGAGCAGTTCTTC few TRBJ2-1 - TRBV28
CSARDYSNFDSQYEQYF TGCAGTGCTAGGGACTACTCTAACTTTGACAGCCAGTACGAGCAGTACTTC few TRBJ2-7 - TRBV20-1
CASSQTLYNEQFF TGTGCCAGCAGCCAGACTCTATACAATGAGCAGTTCTTC - TRBJ2-1 - TRBV3-1
CASSDQGANGELFF TGTGCCAGCAGCGACCAGGGGGCTAACGGGGAGCTGTTTTTT few TRBJ2-2 TRBD1 TRBV9
CASSSGLAGSTDTQYF TGTGCCAGCAGCTCGGGACTAGCGGGGTCCACAGATACGCAGTATTTT - TRBJ2-3 TRBD2 TRBV5-8
CASGTLDRVYEQYF TGTGCCAGCGGAACTTTGGACAGGGTCTACGAGCAGTACTTC few TRBJ2-7 TRBD1 TRBV6-1
CSARGGLAEVPYEQYF TGCAGTGCTAGGGGGGGGCTAGCGGAGGTGCCCTACGAGCAGTACTTC few TRBJ2-7 - TRBV20-1
CAISEIATGELFF TGTGCCATCAGTGAGATAGCTACCGGGGAGCTGTTTTTT few TRBJ2-2 - TRBV10-3
CASSLGLGTYEQYF TGTGCCAGCAGCTTGGGTCTGGGTACCTACGAGCAGTACTTC - TRBJ2-7 - TRBV5-5
CASSSPRAKNIQYF TGTGCCAGCAGCTCCCCCCGAGCCAAAAACATTCAGTACTTC - TRBJ2-4 - TRBV7-8
CASSVGLAGESEQYF TGCGCCAGCAGCGTCGGACTAGCGGGAGAAAGCGAGCAGTACTTC - TRBJ2-7 TRBD2 TRBV5-1
CSARDGGPLETQYF TGCAGTGCTAGAGATGGCGGGCCGTTAGAGACCCAGTACTTC many TRBJ2-5 - TRBV20-1
CTAGGKGNQPQHF TGCACCGCGGGGGGGAAGGGCAATCAGCCCCAGCATTTT few TRBJ1-5 - TRBV20-1
CASRSPGTGNTIYF TGTGCCAGCAGATCCCCGGGAACTGGAAACACCATATATTTT - TRBJ1-3 - TRBV28
CASSQDPGLAAYNEQFF TGTGCCAGCAGCCAGGACCCCGGACTAGCGGCCTACAATGAGCAGTTCTTC few TRBJ2-1 TRBD2 TRBV5-5
CASRSVLTNYGYTF TGTGCCAGCAGATCGGTCCTTACTAACTATGGCTACACCTTC - TRBJ1-2 - TRBV7-2
CASSERDRERYF TGTGCCAGCAGTGAGCGGGACAGGGAGAGGTACTTC few TRBJ2-7 TRBD1 TRBV2
CSAVAEGQTKNIQYF TGCAGTGCGGTAGCGGAGGGGCAAACCAAAAACATTCAGTACTTC few TRBJ2-4 - TRBV20-1
CASSPFGSGNTIYF TGTGCCAGCTCACCATTCGGTTCTGGAAACACCATATATTTT - TRBJ1-3 - TRBV18
CATCLGQAPSYEQYF TGTGCCACCTGTTTGGGACAGGCTCCCTCCTACGAGCAGTACTTC - TRBJ2-7 TRBD1 TRBV14
CSASSPGQGWTEAFF TGCAGTGCTAGTTCTCCGGGACAGGGATGGACTGAAGCTTTCTTT few TRBJ1-1 TRBD1 TRBV20-1
CASSPTLDRAQETQYF TGTGCCAGCAGCCCCACGCTGGATCGGGCCCAAGAGACCCAGTACTTC - TRBJ2-5 - TRBV28
CASSLGSRTSSYEQYF TGTGCCAGCAGCTTAGGTAGTAGGACTAGCTCCTACGAGCAGTACTTC many TRBJ2-7 TRBD2 TRBV7-2
CASSPWQGFDSNQPQHF TGTGCCAGCAGTCCGTGGCAGGGGTTCGATAGCAATCAGCCCCAGCATTTT - TRBJ1-5 - TRBV27
CASSFGGAGNTIYF TGTGCCAGCAGTTTCGGAGGAGCTGGAAACACCATATATTTT - TRBJ1-3 - TRBV12-3/TRBV12-4
CASSTSGTYEQYF TGCGCCAGCAGCACTAGCGGCACCTACGAGCAGTACTTC few TRBJ2-7 TRBD2 TRBV5-1
CASSFSGAQINEQFF TGTGCCAGCAGTTTCAGTGGGGCCCAGATCAATGAGCAGTTCTTC many TRBJ2-1 - TRBV12-3/TRBV12-4
CSASRFTRSDTEAFF TGCAGTGCTAGCCGCTTTACGAGGAGTGACACTGAAGCTTTCTTT - TRBJ1-1 - TRBV20-1
CAISELQLAEGRNEQFF TGTGCCATCAGTGAATTGCAACTAGCGGAGGGGCGGAATGAGCAGTTCTTC few TRBJ2-1 TRBD2 TRBV10-3
CASSKGQEGETQYF TGTGCCAGCAGCAAAGGCCAAGAAGGGGAGACCCAGTACTTC - TRBJ2-5 - TRBV21-1
CASSSVVETQYF TGTGCCAGCAGCTCCGTGGTGGAGACCCAGTACTTC - TRBJ2-5 - TRBV7-9
CASFLKTAESEAFF TGTGCCAGCTTTTTAAAGACAGCCGAAAGTGAAGCTTTCTTT once TRBJ1-1 - TRBV18
CATSRTSVGYNEQFF TGTGCCACCAGCAGGACGTCCGTGGGCTACAATGAGCAGTTCTTC few TRBJ2-1 - TRBV15
CASSNSGQGPYGYTF TGTGCCAGCAGCAATTCCGGACAGGGGCCCTATGGCTACACCTTC few TRBJ1-2 TRBD1 TRBV5-6